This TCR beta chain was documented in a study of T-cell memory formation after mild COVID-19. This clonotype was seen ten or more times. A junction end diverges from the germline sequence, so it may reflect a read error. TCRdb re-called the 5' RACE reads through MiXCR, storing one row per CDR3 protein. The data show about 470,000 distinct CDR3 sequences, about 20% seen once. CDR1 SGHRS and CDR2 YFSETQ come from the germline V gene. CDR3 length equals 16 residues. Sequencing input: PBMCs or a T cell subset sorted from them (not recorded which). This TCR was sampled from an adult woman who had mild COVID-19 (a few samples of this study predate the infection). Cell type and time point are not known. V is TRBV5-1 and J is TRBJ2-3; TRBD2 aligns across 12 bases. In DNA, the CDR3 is TGTGCCAGCAGCTCGGGACTAGCGGGTAGCACAGATACGCAGTATTTT. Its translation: CASSSGLAGSTDTQYF.